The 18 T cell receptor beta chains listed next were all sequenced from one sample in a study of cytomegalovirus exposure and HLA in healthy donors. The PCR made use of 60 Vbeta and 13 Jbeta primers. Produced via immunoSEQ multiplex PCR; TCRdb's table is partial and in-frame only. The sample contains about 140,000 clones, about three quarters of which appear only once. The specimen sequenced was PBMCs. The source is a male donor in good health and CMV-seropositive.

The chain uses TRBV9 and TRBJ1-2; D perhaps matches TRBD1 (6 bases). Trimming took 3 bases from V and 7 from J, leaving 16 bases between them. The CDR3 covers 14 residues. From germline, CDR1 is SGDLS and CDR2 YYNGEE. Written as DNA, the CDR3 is TGTGCCAGCAGCGCCACGGGGGGCGCGGGTGGCTACACCTTC. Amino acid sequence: CASSATGGAGGYTF.

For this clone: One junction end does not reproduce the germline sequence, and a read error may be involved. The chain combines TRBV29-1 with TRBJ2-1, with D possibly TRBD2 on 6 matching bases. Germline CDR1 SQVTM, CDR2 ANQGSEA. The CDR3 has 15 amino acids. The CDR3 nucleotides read TGCAGCGTTGAAGGGGGACTCAGCTCCTACAATAAGCAGTTCTTC. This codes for CSVEGGLSSYNKQFF.

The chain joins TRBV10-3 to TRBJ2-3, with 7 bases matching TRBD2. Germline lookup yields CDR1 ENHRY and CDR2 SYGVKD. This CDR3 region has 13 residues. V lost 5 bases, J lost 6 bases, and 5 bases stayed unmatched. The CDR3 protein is CAISFNSGDTQYF. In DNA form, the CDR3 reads TGTGCCATCAGTTTCAATAGCGGGGATACGCAGTATTTT.

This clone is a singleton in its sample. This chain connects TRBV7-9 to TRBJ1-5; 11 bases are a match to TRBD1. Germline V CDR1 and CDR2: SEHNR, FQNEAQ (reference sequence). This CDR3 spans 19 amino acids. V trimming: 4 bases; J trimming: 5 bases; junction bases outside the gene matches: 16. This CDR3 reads CASSSGQGATSKQDQPQHF. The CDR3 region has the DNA TGTGCCAGCAGCTCTGGACAGGGGGCTACATCAAAGCAAGATCAGCCCCAGCATTTT.

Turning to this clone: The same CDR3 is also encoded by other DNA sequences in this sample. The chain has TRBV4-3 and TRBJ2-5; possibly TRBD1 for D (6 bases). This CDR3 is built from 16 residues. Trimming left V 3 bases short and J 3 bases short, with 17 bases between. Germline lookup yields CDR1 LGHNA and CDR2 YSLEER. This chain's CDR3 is CASSHSGGGIEETQYF. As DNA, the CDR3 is TGCGCCAGCAGCCACTCCGGTGGGGGCATAGAAGAGACCCAGTACTTC.

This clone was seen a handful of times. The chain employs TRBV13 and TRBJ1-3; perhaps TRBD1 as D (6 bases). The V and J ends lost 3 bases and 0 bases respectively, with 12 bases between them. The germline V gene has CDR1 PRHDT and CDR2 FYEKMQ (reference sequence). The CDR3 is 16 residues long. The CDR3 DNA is TGTGCCAGCAGCTTTCAGGGGCTTTCCTCTGGAAACACCATATATTTT. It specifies CASSFQGLSSGNTIYF. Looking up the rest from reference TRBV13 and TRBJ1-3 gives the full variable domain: AAGVIQSPRHLIKEKRETATLKCYPIPRHDTVYWYQQGPGQDPQFLISFYEKMQSDKGSIPDRFSAQQFSDYHSELNMSSLELGDSALYFCASSFQGLSSGNTIYFGEGSWLTVV.

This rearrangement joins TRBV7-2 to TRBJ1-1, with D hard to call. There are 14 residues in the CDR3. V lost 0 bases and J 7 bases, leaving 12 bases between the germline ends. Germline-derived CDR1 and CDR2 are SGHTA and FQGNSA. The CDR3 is CASSLAFEGFEAFF. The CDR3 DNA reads TGTGCCAGCAGCTTAGCCTTTGAGGGTTTTGAAGCTTTCTTT.

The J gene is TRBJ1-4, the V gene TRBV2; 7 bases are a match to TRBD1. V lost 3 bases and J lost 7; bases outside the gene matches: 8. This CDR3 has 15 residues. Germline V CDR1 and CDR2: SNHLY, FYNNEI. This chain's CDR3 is CASSEGQGGSEKLFF. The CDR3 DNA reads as TGTGCCAGCAGTGAGGGGCAGGGGGGTAGTGAAAAACTGTTTTTT.

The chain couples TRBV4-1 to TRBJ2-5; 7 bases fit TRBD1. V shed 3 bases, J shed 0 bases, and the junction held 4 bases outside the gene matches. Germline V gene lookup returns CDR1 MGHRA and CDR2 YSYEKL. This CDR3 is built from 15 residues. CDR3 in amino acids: CASSQPGQNQETQYF. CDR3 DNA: TGCGCCAGCAGCCAGCCGGGACAGAACCAAGAGACCCAGTACTTC.

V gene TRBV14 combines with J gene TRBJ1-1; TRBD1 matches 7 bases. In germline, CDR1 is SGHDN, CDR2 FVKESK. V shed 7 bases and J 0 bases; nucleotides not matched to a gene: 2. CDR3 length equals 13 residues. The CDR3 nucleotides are TGTGCCAGCACACAGGGGATGAACACTGAAGCTTTCTTT. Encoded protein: CASTQGMNTEAFF.

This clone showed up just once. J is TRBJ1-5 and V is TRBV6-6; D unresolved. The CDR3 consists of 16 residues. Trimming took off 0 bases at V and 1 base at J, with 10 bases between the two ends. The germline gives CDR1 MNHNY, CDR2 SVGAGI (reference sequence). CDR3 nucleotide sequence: TGTGCCAGCAGTTACTCGGCGGGGTACAGCAATCAGCCCCAGCATTTT. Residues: CASSYSAGYSNQPQHF.

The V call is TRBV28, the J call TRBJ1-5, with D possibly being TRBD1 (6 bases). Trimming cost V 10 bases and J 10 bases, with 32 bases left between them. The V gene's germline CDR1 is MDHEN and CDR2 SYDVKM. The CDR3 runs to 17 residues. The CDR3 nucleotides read TGTGCCATCCACAACCTAGGATCCACAGGGTTTCAAAAACCCCAGCATTTT. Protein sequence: CAIHNLGSTGFQKPQHF.

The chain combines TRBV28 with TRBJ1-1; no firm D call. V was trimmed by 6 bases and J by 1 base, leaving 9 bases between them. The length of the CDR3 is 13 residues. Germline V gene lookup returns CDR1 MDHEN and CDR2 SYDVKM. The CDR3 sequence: CASRLVGNTEAFF. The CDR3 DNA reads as TGTGCCAGCAGACTAGTGGGGAACACTGAAGCTTTCTTT.

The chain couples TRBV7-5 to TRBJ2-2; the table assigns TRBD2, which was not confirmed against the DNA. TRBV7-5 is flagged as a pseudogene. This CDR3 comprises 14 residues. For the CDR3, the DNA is TGTGCCAGAAGCCCCCCCAATCCGGCCGGGGAGCTGTTTTTT. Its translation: CARSPPNPAGELFF.

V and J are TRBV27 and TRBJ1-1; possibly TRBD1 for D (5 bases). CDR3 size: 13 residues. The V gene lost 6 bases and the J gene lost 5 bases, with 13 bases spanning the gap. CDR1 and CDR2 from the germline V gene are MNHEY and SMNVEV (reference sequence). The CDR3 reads CASRRDRETEAFF. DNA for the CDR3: TGTGCCAGCAGAAGGGACCGGGAGACTGAAGCTTTCTTT.

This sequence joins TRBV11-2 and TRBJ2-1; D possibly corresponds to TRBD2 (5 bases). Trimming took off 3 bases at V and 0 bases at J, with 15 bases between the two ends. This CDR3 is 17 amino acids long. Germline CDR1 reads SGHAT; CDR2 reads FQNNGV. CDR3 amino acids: CASSLPASPPSYNEQFF. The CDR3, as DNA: TGTGCCAGCAGCTTGCCGGCTAGCCCGCCCTCCTACAATGAGCAGTTCTTC.

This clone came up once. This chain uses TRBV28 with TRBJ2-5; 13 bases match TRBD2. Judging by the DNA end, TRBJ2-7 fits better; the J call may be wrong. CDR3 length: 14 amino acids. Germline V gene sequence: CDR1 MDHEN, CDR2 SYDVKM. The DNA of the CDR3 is TGTGCCAGCAGGGGGACTAGCGGGGCCTACGAGCAGTACTTC. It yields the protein CASRGTSGAYEQYF.

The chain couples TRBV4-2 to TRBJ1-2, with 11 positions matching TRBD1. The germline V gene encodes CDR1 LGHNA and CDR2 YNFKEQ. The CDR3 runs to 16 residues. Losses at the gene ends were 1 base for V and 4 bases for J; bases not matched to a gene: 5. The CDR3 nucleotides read TGTGCCAGCAGCCAAGGGGGACAGGGGGTCCCCTATGGCTACACCTTC. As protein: CASSQGGQGVPYGYTF.